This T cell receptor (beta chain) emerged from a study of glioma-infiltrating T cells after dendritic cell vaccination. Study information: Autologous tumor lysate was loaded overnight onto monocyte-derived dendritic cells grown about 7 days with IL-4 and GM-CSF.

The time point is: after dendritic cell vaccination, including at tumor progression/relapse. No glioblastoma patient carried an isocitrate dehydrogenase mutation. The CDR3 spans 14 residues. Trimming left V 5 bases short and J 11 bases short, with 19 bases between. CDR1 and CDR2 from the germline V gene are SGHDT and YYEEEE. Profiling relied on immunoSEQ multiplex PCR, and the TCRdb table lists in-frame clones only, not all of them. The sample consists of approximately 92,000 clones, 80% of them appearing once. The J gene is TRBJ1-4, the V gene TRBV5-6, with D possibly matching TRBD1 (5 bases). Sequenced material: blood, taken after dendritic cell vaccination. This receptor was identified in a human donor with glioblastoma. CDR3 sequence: CASSPDKSQKKLFF. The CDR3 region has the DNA TGTGCCAGCAGTCCGGACAAAAGTCAGAAGAAACTGTTTTTT.